This T cell receptor (beta chain) was captured by sequencing in a study of T-cell reconstitution after alpha-beta-depleted transplantation in children. The TCRbeta library incorporated unique molecular identifiers. TCRdb called the PCR reads again in MiXCR, with one record for every CDR3 protein. This table holds about 500,000 distinct CDR3 sequences, around a third found once. The germline gives CDR1 GTSNPN, CDR2 SVGIG (reference sequence). With V trimmed by 3 bases and J by 7 bases, 9 bases remained unmatched. The length of the CDR3 is 14 residues. This specimen consisted of PBMCs from the stem cell graft donor, obtained from the stem cell graft. The V and J genes are TRBV30 and TRBJ1-5, with 7 bases lining up with TRBD1. The sequence came from a human donor who donated a stem cell graft to a child with aplastic anemia. CDR3 loop: CAWSLGAGGQPQHF. CDR3 DNA sequence: TGTGCCTGGAGCCTTGGGGCAGGGGGGCAGCCCCAGCATTTT.